The rows below give T cell receptor beta chains drawn from one sample of a study of technical replicates of blood from a few donors. Produced via immunoSEQ multiplex PCR; TCRdb's table is partial and in-frame only. The sample holds about 63,000 clones, around 90% seen once. Sequencing was carried out using PBMCs. These receptors were taken from a human donor in good health. Some clones in this sample may be carry-over from other donors' samples. CDR3s include the opening cysteine and the closing phenylalanine or tryptophan. The order of the fields is clone size, V gene, J gene, D gene, CDR3 DNA, CDR3 protein. A D gene is named only where the DNA matches it firmly. A row's size may be missing; if present it is once, few, many or a size class.

>NA|TRBV30|TRBJ2-1|NA
TGTGCCTGGAGTGTACCAGGGCCTGAGCAGTTCTTC
CAWSVPGPEQFF
>NA|TRBV13|TRBJ1-1|NA
TGTGCCAGCAGCTTACCGAGCATGAACACTGAAGCTTTCTTT
CASSLPSMNTEAFF
>NA|TRBV6-6|TRBJ2-7|TRBD2
TGTGCCAGCAGTTACTCTGCGGGGGGAACCTACGAGCAGTACTTC
CASSYSAGGTYEQYF
>NA|TRBV10-3|TRBJ2-7|TRBD1
TGTGCCATCAGCGGGACAGGGGGCCACCCGGTGGAGTACTTC
CAISGTGGHPVEYF
>NA|TRBV5-1|TRBJ1-2|TRBD1
TGCGCCAGCAGCTTGGTTCCTCAGGGGGCACGTGGCTACACCTTC
CASSLVPQGARGYTF
>NA|TRBV7-2|TRBJ2-1|NA
TGTGCCAGCAGCCCTTCCGGGGACTGGCTCTCTCACCGGTTCTTC
CASSPSGDWLSHRFF
>NA|TRBV5-1|TRBJ1-1|NA
TGCGCCAGCAGCTTGCCGCGGGTGAACACTGAAGCTTTCTTT
CASSLPRVNTEAFF
>once|TRBV6-6|TRBJ2-7|TRBD2
TGTGCCAGCCATGGGACTAGCCGATACGAGCAGTACTTC
CASHGTSRYEQYF
>NA|TRBV30|TRBJ2-1|TRBD2
TGTGCCTGGAGGGGAGAGACTAGCGGGGGGTTGGGGTTCTTC
CAWRGETSGGLGFF
>NA|TRBV7-9|TRBJ2-5|TRBD2
TGTGCCAGCAGCTCCCCGCGGGGGAGCCAAGAGACCCAGTACTTC
CASSSPRGSQETQYF
>once|TRBV10-2|TRBJ2-7|TRBD2
TGCGCCAGCAGGCCCGGGACTAGCGGGCTTTTTGTGCAGTACTTC
CASRPGTSGLFVQYF
>NA|TRBV27|TRBJ1-5|NA
TGTGCCAGCAGGGTAAACAGGGATCAGCCCCAGCATTTT
CASRVNRDQPQHF
>NA|TRBV27|TRBJ1-1|TRBD1
TGTGCCAGCAGTTTGGGGCGGGGACAGGGTGTGAGCACTGAAGCTTTCTTT
CASSLGRGQGVSTEAFF
>NA|TRBV7-2|TRBJ2-5|NA
TGTGCCAGCAGCCTGCTTGTGAGCAGGGGTGAGACCCAGTACTTC
CASSLLVSRGETQYF
>NA|TRBV6-6|TRBJ2-1|TRBD2
TGTGCCAGCACGAAACTAGCGGGAGGCGAGAACAATGAGCAGTTCTTC
CASTKLAGGENNEQFF
>NA|TRBV25-1|TRBJ1-2|NA
TGTGCCAGCAGTGGACGGACCGAGAGGGTAGGAGGCTACACCTTC
CASSGRTERVGGYTF
>NA|TRBV6-1|TRBJ1-2|NA
TGTGCCAGCAGTGAAGCGCATAATTCGCAGATCTATGGCTACACCTTC
CASSEAHNSQIYGYTF
>once|TRBV28|TRBJ1-1|TRBD1
TGTGCCAGCAGTTTGGGGACAGGGATGAACACTGAAGCTTTCTTT
CASSLGTGMNTEAFF
>NA|TRBV7-6|TRBJ1-4|NA
TGTGCCAGCAGCTTAGCGCGGGTAACTAATGAAAAACTGTTTTTT
CASSLARVTNEKLFF
>NA|TRBV9|TRBJ2-1|TRBD2
TGTGCCAGCAGCGCCGGGACTAACAACAATGAGCAGTTCTTC
CASSAGTNNNEQFF
>NA|TRBV29-1|TRBJ2-7|TRBD1
TGCAGCGTCCCTGATCCAGACAGGGGTCACGAGCAGTACTTC
CSVPDPDRGHEQYF
>NA|TRBV4-1|TRBJ1-2|NA
TGCGCCAGCAGCCAGGTTATCGGACAGAAAGCTAACTATGGCTACACCTTC
CASSQVIGQKANYGYTF
>NA|TRBV6-5|TRBJ2-7|NA
TGTGCCAGCAGAGCCTTGGGGGCAACTTACGAGCAGTACTTC
CASRALGATYEQYF
>NA|TRBV5-1|TRBJ2-1|TRBD1
TGCGCCAGCAGCTTGGCGTCAGGGGGTCGGGATGAGCAGTTCTTC
CASSLASGGRDEQFF
>NA|TRBV10-1|TRBJ2-3|TRBD2
TGCGCCAGCAGTGATTCCGGGACTAGCGGGAGCACAGATACGCAGTATTTT
CASSDSGTSGSTDTQYF
>NA|TRBV6-6|TRBJ2-1|TRBD2
TGTGCCAGCAGATCTAGCGGGGATGGCAATGAGCAGTTCTTC
CASRSSGDGNEQFF
>once|TRBV7-7|TRBJ2-3|TRBD2
TGTGCCAGCAGCTCGGGACTAGCGGGAGGACCCGGGGATACGCAGTATTTT
CASSSGLAGGPGDTQYF
>NA|TRBV6-5|TRBJ2-1|NA
TGTGCCAGCAGCCCCCCGGGGGTGAATGAGCAGTTCTTC
CASSPPGVNEQFF
>once|TRBV7-9|TRBJ1-6|NA
TGTGCCAGCAACGACCGGGACTCAACTAATTCACCCCTCCACTTT
CASNDRDSTNSPLHF
>NA|TRBV10-3|TRBJ1-5|TRBD1
TGTGCCATCAGTGAGTCGGGGGGACAGGGGAGCAATCAGCCCCAGCATTTT
CAISESGGQGSNQPQHF
>NA|TRBV11-2|TRBJ2-2|NA
TGTGCCAGCAGCTTAGATCGCAGGACCGGGGAGCTGTTTTTT
CASSLDRRTGELFF
>NA|TRBV9|TRBJ1-1|TRBD1
TGTGCCAGCAGCAAGACAGGGGCGAACACTGAAGCTTTCTTT
CASSKTGANTEAFF
>NA|TRBV29-1|TRBJ2-1|TRBD2
TGCAGCGTGAAGGGACTAGCGGGGTACAATGAGCAGTTCTTC
CSVKGLAGYNEQFF
>NA|TRBV30|TRBJ1-5|NA
TGTGCCTGGAGAGGGGACACCATCTCGCCCCAGCATTTT
CAWRGDTISPQHF
>NA|TRBV21-1|TRBJ1-1|NA
TGTGCCAGCAGCAAAGCTCGTGAAGCTTTCTTT
CASSKAREAFF
>NA|TRBV7-3|TRBJ1-1|NA
TGTGCCAGCAGCCGATCAGCTAGGGGGGGGAACACTGAAGCTTTCTTT
CASSRSARGGNTEAFF
>NA|TRBV9|TRBJ2-3|TRBD2
TGTGCCAGCAGCCCGACTAGCGGGAGATCAGATACGCAGTATTTT
CASSPTSGRSDTQYF
>once|TRBV5-1|TRBJ1-4|NA
TGCGCCAGCAGCGCACAGAGGGCGTCGGCGGCAACTAATGAAAAACTGTTTTTT
CASSAQRASAATNEKLFF
>NA|TRBV7-3|TRBJ2-3|NA
TGTGCCAGCAGCTTACGGGGTGCAGATACGCAGTATTTT
CASSLRGADTQYF
>NA|TRBV4-3|TRBJ1-2|NA
TGCGCCAGCAGCCAAGATAGGGGAGGGTGGAACTATGGCTACACCTTC
CASSQDRGGWNYGYTF
>NA|TRBV13|TRBJ2-2|TRBD1
TGTGCCAGCAGCCCGGGGACAGGAAACACCGGGGAGCTGTTTTTT
CASSPGTGNTGELFF
>once|TRBV7-9|TRBJ2-7|NA
TGTGCCAGCAGCTTAGCCGACAGATACCACGAGCAGTACTTC
CASSLADRYHEQYF